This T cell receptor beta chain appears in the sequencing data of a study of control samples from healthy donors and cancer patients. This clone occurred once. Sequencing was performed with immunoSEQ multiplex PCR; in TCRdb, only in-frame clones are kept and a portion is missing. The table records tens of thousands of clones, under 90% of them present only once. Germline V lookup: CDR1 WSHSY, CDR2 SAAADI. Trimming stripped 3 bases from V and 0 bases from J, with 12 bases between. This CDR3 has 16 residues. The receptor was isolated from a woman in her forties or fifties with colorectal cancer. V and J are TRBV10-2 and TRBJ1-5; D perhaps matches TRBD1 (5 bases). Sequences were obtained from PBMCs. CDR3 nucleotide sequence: TGCGCCAGCAGTGATCGCCGGGACGATAGCAATCAGCCCCAGCATTTT. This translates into CASSDRRDDSNQPQHF.